What follows are 20 T cell receptor beta chains derived from one specimen sequenced in a study of blood T cell repertoires in COVID-19. Some clones are missing from TCRdb's copy, which holds only in-frame ones; the method was immunoSEQ multiplex PCR. The sample has about 66,000 clones, around 84% seen once. Sequencing was performed on peripheral blood. Every receptor here comes from a man aged 45-65 years with active COVID-19.

The chain is built from TRBV9 and TRBJ1-4; D ambiguous. Germline loops: CDR1 SGDLS, CDR2 YYNGEE. The ends were cut back, 1 base at V and 0 bases at J, with 10 bases in the middle. There are 16 residues in the CDR3. CDR3 DNA: TGTGCCAGCAGCGTATCGGCGGCGGCAACTAATGAAAAACTGTTTTTT. Its protein product is CASSVSAAATNEKLFF. Using reference TRBV9 and TRBJ1-4 for the parts outside the CDR3, the full variable domain is DSGVTQTPKHLITATGQRVTLRCSPRSGDLSVYWYQQSLDQGLQFLIQYYNGEERAKGNILERFSAQQFPDLHSELNLSSLELGDSALYFCASSVSAAATNEKLFFGSGTQLSVL.

This clone was found a few times. The chain uses TRBV3-1 (or the pseudogene TRBV3-2) and TRBJ2-5; 10 nucleotides agree with TRBD2. Germline CDR1 reads LGHDT; CDR2 reads YNNKEL (reference sequence). With V trimmed by 0 bases and J by 1 base, 5 bases remained unmatched. The CDR3 spans 17 residues. CDR3 coding DNA: TGTGCCAGCAGCCAAGAGGGAACTAGCGGGGCCCAAGAGACCCAGTACTTC. This encodes CASSQEGTSGAQETQYF.

CDR3 in amino acids: CAISDRDRLYNEQFF. As DNA, the CDR3 is TGTGCCATCAGTGACCGGGACAGGCTTTACAATGAGCAGTTCTTC. J is TRBJ2-1 and V is TRBV10-3; 8 bases are shared with TRBD1. Germline V CDR1 and CDR2: ENHRY, SYGVKD. V lost 3 bases and J lost 4; bases outside the gene matches: 5. This CDR3 is built from 15 residues.

The chain joins TRBV5-1 to TRBJ1-4; possibly TRBD1 for D (5 bases). Germline CDR1 is SGHRS and CDR2 is YFSETQ. The CDR3 length is 15 residues. V was pared by 0 bases and J by 0 bases, with 6 bases between. DNA for the CDR3: TGCGCCAGCAGCTTGGCAGGGTCAACTAATGAAAAACTGTTTTTT. Translation: CASSLAGSTNEKLFF.

The genes are TRBV9 and TRBJ1-2; 8 nucleotides align to TRBD1. This CDR3 spans 15 amino acids. With V trimmed by 0 bases and J by 6 bases, 7 bases remained unmatched. Per the germline V gene, CDR1 is SGDLS and CDR2 is YYNGEE. The CDR3 DNA follows: TGTGCCAGCAGCGTAGGAACAGGGGGTGAGGATGGCTACACCTTC. Its translation is CASSVGTGGEDGYTF.

The chain combines TRBV2 with TRBJ2-5; 12 bases map to TRBD2. Germline values: CDR1 SNHLY, CDR2 FYNNEI. With V trimmed by 1 base and J by 3 bases, 6 bases remained unmatched. The CDR3 has 17 residues. The CDR3 spells CASSEGLAGGRKETQYF. CDR3 sequence (DNA): TGTGCCAGCAGTGAAGGGCTAGCGGGGGGGAGAAAAGAGACCCAGTACTTC.

The V gene is TRBV5-1, the J gene TRBJ2-1; 11 bases are shared with TRBD2. The CDR3 contains 15 residues. The germline V gene encodes CDR1 SGHRS and CDR2 YFSETQ. J was trimmed by 8 bases and V by 4 bases; bases with no gene match: 8. CDR3 region: CASSQLAGVRDEQFF. CDR3 DNA: TGCGCCAGCAGCCAACTAGCGGGAGTAAGGGATGAGCAGTTCTTC.

This chain joins TRBV24-1 and TRBJ2-3; TRBD1 might be the D (6 bases). V lost 4 bases to trimming and J lost 2 bases, with 12 bases between them. The CDR3 is 15 amino acids. The V gene's germline CDR1 is KGHDR and CDR2 SFDVKD. The CDR3 bases are TGTGCCACCAGTGACCCTGGGACACCCACAGATACGCAGTATTTT. It codes for CATSDPGTPTDTQYF.

The V and J genes are TRBV5-1 and TRBJ2-1; 16 positions match TRBD2. This CDR3 has 17 residues. Trimming at V came to 4 bases and at J to 4 bases, leaving 5 bases not matched to a gene. Germline V gene data show CDR1 as SGHRS and CDR2 as YFSETQ. The CDR3 sequence is CASSPGTSGRGYNEQFF. The DNA for the CDR3 is TGCGCCAGCAGCCCGGGGACTAGCGGGAGGGGATACAATGAGCAGTTCTTC.

The chain is built from TRBV5-1 and TRBJ2-7, with 12 bases aligning to TRBD2. The CDR3 is 20 residues long. V dropped 4 bases and J dropped 1; count of bases not matched to a gene: 18. Germline lookup yields CDR1 SGHRS and CDR2 YFSETQ. CDR3 in amino acids: CASSPPNRLAGEWMSYEQYV. CDR3 in DNA: TGCGCCAGCAGCCCTCCCAACCGACTAGCGGGAGAATGGATGTCCTACGAGCAGTACGTC.

This chain connects TRBV7-9 to TRBJ1-5; D unclear. Germline V lookup: CDR1 SEHNR, CDR2 FQNEAQ (reference sequence). The CDR3 is made up of 14 amino acids. The V gene lost 5 bases and the J gene lost 2 bases, with 10 bases spanning the gap. CDR3 sequence (DNA): TGTGCCAGCAGCCGTTCGGAGGGCAATCAGCCCCAGCATTTT. Translating gives CASSRSEGNQPQHF.

The rearrangement links TRBV9 to TRBJ1-3; 8 bases fit TRBD1. CDR1 is SGDLS and CDR2 is YYNGEE in the germline V gene. The CDR3 is 17 amino acids. The J segment lost 4 bases and the V segment lost 0 bases, leaving 9 bases of the junction unmatched. CDR3 nucleotide sequence: TGTGCCAGCAGCGTAGTGTCGGAGACAGGGGTCGGAAACACCATATATTTT. Translated: CASSVVSETGVGNTIYF. Variable domain in full (rest from reference TRBV9 and TRBJ1-3): DSGVTQTPKHLITATGQRVTLRCSPRSGDLSVYWYQQSLDQGLQFLIQYYNGEERAKGNILERFSAQQFPDLHSELNLSSLELGDSALYFCASSVVSETGVGNTIYFGEGSWLTVV.

The rearrangement joins TRBV4-2 to TRBJ2-3, with TRBD2 matching 12 bases. This CDR3 comprises 16 residues. Losses at the gene ends were 4 bases for V and 2 bases for J; bases not matched to a gene: 4. The germline CDR1 and CDR2 sequences are LGHNA and YNFKEQ. CDR3 region: CASSPRLAGVTDTQYF. Here the CDR3 DNA reads TGTGCCAGCAGCCCCCGACTAGCGGGAGTCACAGATACGCAGTATTTT.

Only a few counts were recorded for this clone. This CDR3 is CASNGGQPPYEQYF. The CDR3 DNA is TGTGCCAGTAACGGGGGACAGCCCCCCTACGAGCAGTACTTC. The genes are TRBV19 and TRBJ2-7, with D possibly matching TRBD1 (7 bases). The CDR3 is 14 amino acids. Trimming removed 7 bases at V and 2 bases at J, with 15 bases between. Germline V lookup: CDR1 LNHDA, CDR2 SQIVND (reference sequence).

CDR3: CASSRVSGNTIYF. CDR3 nucleotide sequence: TGTGCCAGCAGCAGAGTCTCTGGAAACACCATATATTTT. The chain uses TRBV9 and TRBJ1-3; D is undetermined. V was pared by 4 bases and J by 0 bases, with 5 bases between. This CDR3 has 13 residues. Germline assignment: CDR1 SGDLS and CDR2 YYNGEE. Complete variable domain (other parts from reference TRBV9 and TRBJ1-3): DSGVTQTPKHLITATGQRVTLRCSPRSGDLSVYWYQQSLDQGLQFLIQYYNGEERAKGNILERFSAQQFPDLHSELNLSSLELGDSALYFCASSRVSGNTIYFGEGSWLTVV.

This rearrangement joins TRBV6-6 to TRBJ1-2; 8 bases map to TRBD1. Trimming cost V 2 bases and J 8 bases; bases outside gene matches: 13. Germline V lookup: CDR1 MNHNY, CDR2 SVGAGI (reference sequence). The CDR3 is made up of 16 amino acids. The CDR3 DNA reads as TGTGCCAGCAGTTACGCAGGGGGCCAAGTAAGTTACGGCTACACCTTC. Amino acids: CASSYAGGQVSYGYTF.

The chain employs TRBV20-1 and TRBJ2-1; 8 nucleotides line up with TRBD2. CDR3 length equals 16 residues. V lost 3 bases, J lost 0 bases, and 7 bases stayed unmatched. Looked up from germline, CDR1 is DFQATT and CDR2 is SNEGSKA (reference sequence). The CDR3 DNA reads as TGCAGTGCTAGTTCTGAAAGCGGGAGCTCCTACAATGAGCAGTTCTTC. Protein: CSASSESGSSYNEQFF.

The chain employs TRBV6-5 and TRBJ1-1; 8 positions match TRBD1. This CDR3 spans 14 amino acids. The V segment lost 7 bases and the J segment 4 bases; nucleotides outside the gene matches: 8. The germline V gene has CDR1 MNHEY and CDR2 SVGAGI. The CDR3 region has the DNA TGTGCCAGCATCCATGACGGGACAGGCACTGAAGCTTTCTTT. This sequence encodes CASIHDGTGTEAFF.

This clone was seen just once. CDR3 DNA: TGCAGCGTTTCTGGGCGGGGTCTTAACCAGTTCTTC. It translates to CSVSGRGLNQFF. V and J are TRBV29-1 and TRBJ2-1; tentatively, D is TRBD2 (6 bases). There are 12 residues in the CDR3. CDR1 SQVTM and CDR2 ANQGSEA come from the germline V gene. Between the trimmed V and J ends, which lost 5 bases and 13 bases, there was a span of 18 bases.

The CDR3 nucleotides are TGCGCCAGCAGCTCCTACAGGGGCGGCACTGAAGCTTTCTTT. This codes for CASSSYRGGTEAFF. The chain has TRBV5-1 and TRBJ1-1; 7 nucleotides match TRBD1. This CDR3 region has 14 residues. Germline CDR1 is SGHRS and CDR2 is YFSETQ. The V gene end was trimmed by 3 bases and the J gene end by 4 bases; junction bases not matched to a gene: 6.